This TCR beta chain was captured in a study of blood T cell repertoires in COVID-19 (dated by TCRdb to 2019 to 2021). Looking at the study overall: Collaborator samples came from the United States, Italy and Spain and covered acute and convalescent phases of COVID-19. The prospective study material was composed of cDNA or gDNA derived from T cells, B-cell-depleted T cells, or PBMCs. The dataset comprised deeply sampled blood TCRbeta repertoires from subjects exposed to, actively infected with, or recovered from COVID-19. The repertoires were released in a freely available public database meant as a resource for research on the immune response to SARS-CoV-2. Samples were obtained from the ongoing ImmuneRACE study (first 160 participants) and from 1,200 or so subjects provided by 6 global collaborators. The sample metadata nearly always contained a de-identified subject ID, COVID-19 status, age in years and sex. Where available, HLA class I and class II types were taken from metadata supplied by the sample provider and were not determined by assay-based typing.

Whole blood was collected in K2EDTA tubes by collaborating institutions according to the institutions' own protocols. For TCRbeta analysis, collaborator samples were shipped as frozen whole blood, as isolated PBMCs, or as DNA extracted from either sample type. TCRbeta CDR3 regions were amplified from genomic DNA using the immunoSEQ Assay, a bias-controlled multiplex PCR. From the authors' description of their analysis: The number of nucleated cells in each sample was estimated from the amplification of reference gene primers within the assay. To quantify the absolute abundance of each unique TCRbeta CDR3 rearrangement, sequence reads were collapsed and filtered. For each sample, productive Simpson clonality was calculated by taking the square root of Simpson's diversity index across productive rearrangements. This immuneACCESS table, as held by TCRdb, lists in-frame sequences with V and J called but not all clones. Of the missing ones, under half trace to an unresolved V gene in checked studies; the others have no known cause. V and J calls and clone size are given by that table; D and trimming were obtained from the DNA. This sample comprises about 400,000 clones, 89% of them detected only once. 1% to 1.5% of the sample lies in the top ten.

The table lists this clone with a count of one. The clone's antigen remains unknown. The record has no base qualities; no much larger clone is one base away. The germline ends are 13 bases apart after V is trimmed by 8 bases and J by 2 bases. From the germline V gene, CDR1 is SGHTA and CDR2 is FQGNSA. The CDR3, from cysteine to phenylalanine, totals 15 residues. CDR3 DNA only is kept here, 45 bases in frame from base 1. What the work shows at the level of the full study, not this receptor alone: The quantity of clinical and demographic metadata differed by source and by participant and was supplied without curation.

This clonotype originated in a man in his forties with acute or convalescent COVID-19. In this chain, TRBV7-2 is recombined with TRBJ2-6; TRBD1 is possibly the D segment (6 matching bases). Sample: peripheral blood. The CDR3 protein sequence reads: CASPMNRAGANVLTF. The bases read TGTGCCAGCCCCATGAACAGGGCTGGGGCCAACGTCCTGACTTTC.